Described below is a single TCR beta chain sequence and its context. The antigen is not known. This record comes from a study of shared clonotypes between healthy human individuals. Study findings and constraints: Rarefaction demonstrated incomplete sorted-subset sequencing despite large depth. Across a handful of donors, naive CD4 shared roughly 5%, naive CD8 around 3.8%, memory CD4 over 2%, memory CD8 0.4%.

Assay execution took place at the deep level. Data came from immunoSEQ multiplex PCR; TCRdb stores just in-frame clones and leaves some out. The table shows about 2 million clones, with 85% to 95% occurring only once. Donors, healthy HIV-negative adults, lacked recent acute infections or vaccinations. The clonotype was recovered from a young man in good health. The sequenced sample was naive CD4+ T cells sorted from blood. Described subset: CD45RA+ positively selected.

CDR3 sequence reads: CASSFLGGNQPQHF. In nucleotides, the CDR3 is TGCGCCAGCAGCTTCCTTGGGGGCAATCAGCCCCAGCATTTT. This chain joins TRBV5-1 and TRBJ1-5; D unresolved. Trimming shortened V by 2 bases and J by 2 bases, and 8 bases separated the two germline ends. Germline-derived CDR1 and CDR2 are SGHRS and YFSETQ. The CDR3 has 14 residues.